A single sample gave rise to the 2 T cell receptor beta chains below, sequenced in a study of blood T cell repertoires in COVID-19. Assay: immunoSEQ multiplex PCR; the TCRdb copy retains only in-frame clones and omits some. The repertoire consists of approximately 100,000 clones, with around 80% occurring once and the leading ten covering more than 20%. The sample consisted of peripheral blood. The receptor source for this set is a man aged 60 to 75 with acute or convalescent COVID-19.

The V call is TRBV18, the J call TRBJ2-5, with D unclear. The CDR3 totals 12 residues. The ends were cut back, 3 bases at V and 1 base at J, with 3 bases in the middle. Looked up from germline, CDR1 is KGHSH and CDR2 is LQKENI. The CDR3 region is CASSPSQETQYF. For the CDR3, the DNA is TGTGCCAGCTCACCCAGCCAAGAGACCCAGTACTTC.

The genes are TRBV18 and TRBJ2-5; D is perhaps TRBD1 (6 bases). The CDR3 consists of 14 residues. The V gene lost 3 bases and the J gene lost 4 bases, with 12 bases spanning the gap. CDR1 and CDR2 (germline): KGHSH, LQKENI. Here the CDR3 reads CASSPNSRGETQYF. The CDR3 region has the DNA TGTGCCAGCTCACCGAACTCCAGGGGAGAGACCCAGTACTTC.